The present T cell receptor (beta chain) was sequenced within a study of blood T cell repertoires in COVID-19. The overall study: The samples span acute and convalescent COVID-19 from the United States, Italy and Spain. T cells, B-cell-depleted T cells, or PBMCs supplied cDNA or gDNA.

Original processing notes: Reference gene primer amplification in the assay estimated nucleated cell counts. The repertoire was sequenced with immunoSEQ multiplex PCR; TCRdb's copy has only in-frame clones and lacks some. That table supplies the V and J calls and clone size; D and trimming were determined from the DNA. The sample carries over 150,000 clones, approximately 80% recorded once. J gave up 4 bases and V 2 bases, and 1 base lay outside the gene matches. CDR3 length: 15 residues. Germline CDR1 is KGHDR and CDR2 is SFDVKD. Those enrolled in Seattle joined during active infection and were followed longitudinally afterward.

Sequenced material: peripheral blood. This clonotype was sampled from a woman in her forties with COVID-19, enrolled during active disease. This chain joins TRBV24-1 and TRBJ2-7, with 13 bases identical to TRBD2. The CDR3 here is CATSDSTSGRYEQYF. The CDR3 DNA reads as TGTGCCACCAGTGATTCGACTAGCGGGAGGTACGAGCAGTACTTC.